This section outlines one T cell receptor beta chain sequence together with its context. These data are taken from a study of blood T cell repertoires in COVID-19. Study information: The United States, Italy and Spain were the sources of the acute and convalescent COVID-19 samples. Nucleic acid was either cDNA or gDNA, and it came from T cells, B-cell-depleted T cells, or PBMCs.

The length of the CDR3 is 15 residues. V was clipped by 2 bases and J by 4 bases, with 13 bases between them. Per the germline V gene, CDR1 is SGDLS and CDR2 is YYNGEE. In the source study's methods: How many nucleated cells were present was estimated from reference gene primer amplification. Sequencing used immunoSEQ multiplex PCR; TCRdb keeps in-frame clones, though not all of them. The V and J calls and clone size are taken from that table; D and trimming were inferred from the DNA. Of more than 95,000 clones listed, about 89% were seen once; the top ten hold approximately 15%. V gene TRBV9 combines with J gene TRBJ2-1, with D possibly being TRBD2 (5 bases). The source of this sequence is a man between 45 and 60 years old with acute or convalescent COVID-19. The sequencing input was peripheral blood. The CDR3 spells CASSVSGSNYNEQFF. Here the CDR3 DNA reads TGTGCCAGCAGCGTTTCGGGGTCAAATTACAATGAGCAGTTCTTC.